The present entry profiles one T cell receptor (beta chain) with its context. The junction differs from germline at one of its ends, possibly a read error. The record originates from a study of blood T cells in healthy people across ages. The CDR3 has 16 residues. Looked up from germline, CDR1 is MNHEY and CDR2 is SVGAGI. Together with a sample-barcoded 5' primer, a J-beta primer mix was included in a second PCR lasting about 6 to 12 cycles. Researchers report that a template-switch adaptor with 12 random nucleotides tagged each cDNA molecule. From the 5' RACE reads, TCRdb called clonotypes with MiXCR, one entry per CDR3 protein. This sample carries around 1.5 million distinct CDR3 sequences, 42% of them seen once, and the ten largest clones take 7.9%.

This TCR was sampled from a woman aged 18-29 years in good health. Sequenced: blood. This sequence joins TRBV6-5 and TRBJ1-1, with 10 bases aligning to TRBD1. The CDR3 is CVSSQPGQGSNTEAFF. The CDR3 bases are TGTGTCAGCAGTCAGCCGGGACAGGGGTCGAACACTGAAGCTTTCTTT.